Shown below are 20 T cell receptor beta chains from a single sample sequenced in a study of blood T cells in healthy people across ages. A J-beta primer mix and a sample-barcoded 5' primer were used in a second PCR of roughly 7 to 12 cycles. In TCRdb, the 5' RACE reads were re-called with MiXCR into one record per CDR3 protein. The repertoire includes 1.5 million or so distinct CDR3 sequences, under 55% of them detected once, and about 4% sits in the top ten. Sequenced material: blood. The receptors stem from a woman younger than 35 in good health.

CDR3 residues: CASSYSGAYNQPQHF. The CDR3 nucleotides are TGTGCCAGCAGTTACTCCGGGGCCTACAATCAGCCCCAGCATTTT. The chain joins TRBV27 to TRBJ1-5; the D gene is possibly TRBD1 (5 bases). Trimming cost V 4 bases and J 3 bases, with 13 bases left between them. The CDR3 has 15 residues. Germline V gene data show CDR1 as MNHEY and CDR2 as SMNVEV (reference sequence).

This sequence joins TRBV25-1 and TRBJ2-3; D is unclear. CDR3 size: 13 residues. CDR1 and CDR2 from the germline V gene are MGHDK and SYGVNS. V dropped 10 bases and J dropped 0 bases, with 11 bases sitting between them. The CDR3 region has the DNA TGTGCCACCTCTCTCACAAGCACAGATACGCAGTATTTT. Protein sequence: CATSLTSTDTQYF.

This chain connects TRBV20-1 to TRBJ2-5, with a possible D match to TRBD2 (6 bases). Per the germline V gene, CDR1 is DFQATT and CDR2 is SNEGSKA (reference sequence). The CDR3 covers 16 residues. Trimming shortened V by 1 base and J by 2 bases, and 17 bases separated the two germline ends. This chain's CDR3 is CSARVSGSLLQETQYF. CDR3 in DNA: TGCAGTGCTAGAGTATCCGGGAGCCTGTTACAAGAGACCCAGTACTTC.

The CDR3 is CATRTSGGANEQFF. The CDR3 bases are TGTGCCACAAGAACTAGCGGGGGGGCCAATGAGCAGTTCTTC. V and J are TRBV12-3 or TRBV12-4 and TRBJ2-1; 13 bases map to TRBD2. V was clipped by 10 bases and J by 6 bases; unmatched bases: 6. The CDR3 is 14 amino acids.

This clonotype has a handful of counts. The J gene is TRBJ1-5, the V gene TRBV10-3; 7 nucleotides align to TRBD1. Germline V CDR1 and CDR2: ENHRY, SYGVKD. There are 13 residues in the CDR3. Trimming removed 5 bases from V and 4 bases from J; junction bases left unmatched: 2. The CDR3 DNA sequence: TGTGCCATCAGTCCGGACAGGAATCAGCCCCAGCATTTT. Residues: CAISPDRNQPQHF.

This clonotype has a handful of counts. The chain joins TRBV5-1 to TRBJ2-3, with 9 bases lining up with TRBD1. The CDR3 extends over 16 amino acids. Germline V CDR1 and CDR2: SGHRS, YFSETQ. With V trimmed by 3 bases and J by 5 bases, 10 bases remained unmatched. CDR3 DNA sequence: TGCGCCAGCAGCTCGGGACAGGGATGGGTGGAAGATACGCAGTATTTT. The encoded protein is CASSSGQGWVEDTQYF.

CDR3 DNA: TGTGCCAGCAGTCCTCTGACAGGGTTGGATACGCAGTATTTT. Protein: CASSPLTGLDTQYF. The chain carries TRBV27 and TRBJ2-3, with 7 bases that match TRBD1. This CDR3 has 14 residues. CDR1 is MNHEY, CDR2 SMNVEV, per germline (reference sequence). Unmatched junction bases numbered 8, after V lost 5 bases and J lost 6 bases.

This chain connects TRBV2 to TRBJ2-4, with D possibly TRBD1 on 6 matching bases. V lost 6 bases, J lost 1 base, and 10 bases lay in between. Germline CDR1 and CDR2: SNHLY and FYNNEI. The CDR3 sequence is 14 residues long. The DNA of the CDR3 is TGTGCCAGCAGGAACAGGGAGGCCAAAAACATTCAGTACTTC. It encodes CASRNREAKNIQYF.

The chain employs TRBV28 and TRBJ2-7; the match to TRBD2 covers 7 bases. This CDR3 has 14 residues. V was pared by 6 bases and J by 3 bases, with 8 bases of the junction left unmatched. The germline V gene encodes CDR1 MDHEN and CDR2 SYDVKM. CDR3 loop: CASRGGVLIYEQYF. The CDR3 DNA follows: TGTGCCAGCAGGGGAGGGGTCCTAATCTACGAGCAGTACTTC.

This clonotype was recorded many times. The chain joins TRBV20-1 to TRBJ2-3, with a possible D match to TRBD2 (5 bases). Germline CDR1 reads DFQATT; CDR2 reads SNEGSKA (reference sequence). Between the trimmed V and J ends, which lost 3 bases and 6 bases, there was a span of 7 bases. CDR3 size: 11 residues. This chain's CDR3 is CSASRGDTQYF. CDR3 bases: TGCAGTGCTAGTAGAGGGGATACGCAGTATTTT.

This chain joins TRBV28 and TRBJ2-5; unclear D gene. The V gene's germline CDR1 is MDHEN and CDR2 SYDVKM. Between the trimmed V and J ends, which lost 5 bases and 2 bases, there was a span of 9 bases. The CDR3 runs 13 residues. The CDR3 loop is CASSRPFQETQYF. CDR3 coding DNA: TGTGCCAGCAGTAGGCCTTTTCAAGAGACCCAGTACTTC.

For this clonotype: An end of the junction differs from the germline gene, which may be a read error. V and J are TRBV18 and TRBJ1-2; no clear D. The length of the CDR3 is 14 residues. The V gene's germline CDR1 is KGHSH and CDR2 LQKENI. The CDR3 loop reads CASSATQINYGHTF. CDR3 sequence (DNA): TGTGCCAGCTCAGCCACTCAGATCAACTATGGCCACACCTTC.

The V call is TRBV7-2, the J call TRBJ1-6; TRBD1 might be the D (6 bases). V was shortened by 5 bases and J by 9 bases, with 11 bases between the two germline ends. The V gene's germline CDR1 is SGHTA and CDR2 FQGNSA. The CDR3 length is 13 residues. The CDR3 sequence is CASSTGQTSPLHF. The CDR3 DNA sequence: TGTGCCAGCAGCACCGGACAGACTTCACCCCTCCACTTT.

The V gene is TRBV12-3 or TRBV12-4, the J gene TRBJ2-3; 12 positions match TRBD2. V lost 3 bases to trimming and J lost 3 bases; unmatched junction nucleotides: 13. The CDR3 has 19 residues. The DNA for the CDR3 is TGTGCCAGCAGTTTCCCGACTAGCGGGAGTTCTGTAGCGACAGATACGCAGTATTTT. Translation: CASSFPTSGSSVATDTQYF.

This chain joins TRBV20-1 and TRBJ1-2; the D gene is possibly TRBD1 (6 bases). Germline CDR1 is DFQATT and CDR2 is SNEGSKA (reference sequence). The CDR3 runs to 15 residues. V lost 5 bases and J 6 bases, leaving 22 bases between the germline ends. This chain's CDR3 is CSAPTPLTGWNGYTF. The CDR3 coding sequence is TGCAGTGCTCCGACTCCCTTAACAGGGTGGAATGGCTACACCTTC.

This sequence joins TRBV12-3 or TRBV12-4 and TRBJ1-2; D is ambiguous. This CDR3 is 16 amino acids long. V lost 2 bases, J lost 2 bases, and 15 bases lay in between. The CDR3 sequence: CASSLFLPGTNYGYTF. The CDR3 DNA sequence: TGTGCCAGCAGTTTATTCCTTCCGGGCACGAACTATGGCTACACCTTC.

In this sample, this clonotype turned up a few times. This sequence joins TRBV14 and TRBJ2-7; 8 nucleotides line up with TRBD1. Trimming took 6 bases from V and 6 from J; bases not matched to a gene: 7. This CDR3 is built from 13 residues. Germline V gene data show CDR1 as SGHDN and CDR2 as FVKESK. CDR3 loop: CASSKDRVSEQYF. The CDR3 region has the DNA TGTGCCAGCAGTAAGGACAGGGTTTCCGAGCAGTACTTC.

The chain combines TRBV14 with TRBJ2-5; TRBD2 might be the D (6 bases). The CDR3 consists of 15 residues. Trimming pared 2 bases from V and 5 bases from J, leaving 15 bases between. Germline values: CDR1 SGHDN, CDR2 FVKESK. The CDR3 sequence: CASSQNFGSGETQYF. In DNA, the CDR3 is TGTGCCAGCAGCCAAAATTTCGGGAGTGGGGAGACCCAGTACTTC.

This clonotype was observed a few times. For the CDR3, the DNA is TGTGCCAGCGCAACAGGGTTCTCCTACAATGAGCAGTACTTC. Amino acids: CASATGFSYNEQYF. The rearrangement links TRBV2 to TRBJ2-1, with TRBD1 as a possible D gene (6 bases). The J call may be incorrect, as the DNA end agrees better with TRBJ2-7. CDR3 length: 14 amino acids. Germline V lookup: CDR1 SNHLY, CDR2 FYNNEI.

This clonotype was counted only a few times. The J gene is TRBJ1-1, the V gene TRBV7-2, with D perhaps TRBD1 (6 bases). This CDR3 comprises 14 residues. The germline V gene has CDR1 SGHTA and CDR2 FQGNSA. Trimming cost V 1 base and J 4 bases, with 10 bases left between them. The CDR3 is CASSLVRGATEAFF. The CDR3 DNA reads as TGTGCCAGCAGCTTAGTGAGGGGGGCCACTGAAGCTTTCTTT.